The 30 T cell receptor beta chains below come from one sample, sequenced in a study of shared clonotypes between healthy human individuals. Libraries were prepared by immunoSEQ multiplex PCR; TCRdb keeps only in-frame clonotypes and omits some of them. Of millions of clones listed, under 95% are singletons. CD45RO-negative, CCR7-positively selected cells formed the naive CD8 fraction, excluding terminally differentiated effector memory CD45RA+ cells. Source material: naive CD8+ T cells from PBMCs. The source of these receptors is a young man in good health. Some clones in this sample may be carry-over from other donors' samples.

Of note for this clone: At the DNA level, this CDR3 is encoded by other sequences in the same sample as well. The J gene is TRBJ1-5, the V gene TRBV10-3, with D perhaps TRBD1 (6 bases). The CDR3 loop spans 13 amino acids. Germline V gives CDR1 ENHRY, CDR2 SYGVKD. V was cut by 0 bases and J by 7 bases, with 7 bases left in between. Written as DNA, the CDR3 is TGTGCCATCAGTGAGTCAAGGGGGCAGCCCCAGCATTTT. Protein sequence: CAISESRGQPQHF.

On this clone itself: This CDR3 is also generated by other DNA sequences in the sample. The chain links TRBV5-1 to TRBJ2-7; TRBD1 matches at 7 bases. Germline V gives CDR1 SGHRS, CDR2 YFSETQ. The CDR3 extends over 13 amino acids. J lost 4 bases, V lost 5 bases, and 6 bases had no gene match. CDR3 bases: TGCGCCAGCAGTTCAACAGGGGTTTACGAGCAGTACTTC. Its translation is CASSSTGVYEQYF.

The J gene is TRBJ1-1, the V gene TRBV2; D gene ambiguous. The CDR3 spans 14 residues. Per the germline V gene, CDR1 is SNHLY and CDR2 is FYNNEI. V shed 8 bases and J shed 8 bases, with 21 bases lying between them. The CDR3 DNA follows: TGTGCCAGCCTACAACACGGAGGGTATGGCGAAGCTTTCTTT. This gives the protein CASLQHGGYGEAFF.

The chain links TRBV15 to TRBJ1-4, with a weak D call TRBD1 (5 bases). CDR1 is LNHNV and CDR2 is YYDKDF in the germline V gene (reference sequence). V was trimmed by 5 bases and J by 6 bases, leaving 16 bases between them. CDR3 size: 15 residues. CDR3 residues: CATSPARDRYEKLFF. For the CDR3, the DNA is TGTGCCACCAGCCCCGCCCGGGACCGCTATGAAAAACTGTTTTTT.

The chain combines TRBV5-6 with TRBJ2-3, with 11 bases identical to TRBD2. The V gene end was trimmed by 3 bases and the J gene end by 6 bases; junction bases not matched to a gene: 6. From germline, CDR1 is SGHDT and CDR2 YYEEEE. This CDR3 has 15 amino acids. As DNA, the CDR3 is TGTGCCAGCAGCTACTTAGCGGGAGGGTCGGATACGCAGTATTTT. This translates into CASSYLAGGSDTQYF.

The chain uses TRBV27 and TRBJ1-4; D gene ambiguous. The CDR3 has 14 amino acids. From germline, CDR1 is MNHEY and CDR2 SMNVEV (reference sequence). V lost 6 bases, J lost 5 bases, and 13 bases lay in between. CDR3 in DNA: TGTGCCAGCAGCCCCGGGGAGGGAAATGAAAAACTGTTTTTT. Amino acids: CASSPGEGNEKLFF.

The chain joins TRBV7-9 to TRBJ2-7; TRBD2 agrees at 10 bases. V lost 5 bases to trimming and J lost 2 bases; unmatched junction nucleotides: 6. Germline CDR1 is SEHNR and CDR2 is FQNEAQ (reference sequence). The CDR3 totals 15 residues. The CDR3 region has the DNA TGTGCCAGCAGCCCACCCGGGACTAGCGCCTACGAGCAGTACTTC. Translation: CASSPPGTSAYEQYF. Using reference TRBV7-9 and TRBJ2-7 for the parts outside the CDR3, the full variable domain is DTGVSQNPRHKITKRGQNVTFRCDPISEHNRLYWYRQTLGQGPEFLTYFQNEAQLEKSRLLSDRFSAERPKGSFSTLEIQRTEQGDSAMYLCASSPPGTSAYEQYFGPGTRLTVT.

The rearrangement joins TRBV18 to TRBJ2-1, with 10 bases that match TRBD2. The CDR3 spans 18 residues. V shed 0 bases, J shed 7 bases, and the junction held 12 bases outside the gene matches. Looked up from germline, CDR1 is KGHSH and CDR2 is LQKENI. CDR3 DNA sequence: TGTGCCAGCTCACCACCGTTCCTAGCGGGAGTAGGGGGGAATGAGCAGTTCTTC. This codes for CASSPPFLAGVGGNEQFF.

The V and J genes are TRBV19 and TRBJ2-2, with no clear D. V was pared by 7 bases and J by 6 bases, with 9 bases between. Germline-derived CDR1 and CDR2 are LNHDA and SQIVND (reference sequence). The CDR3 totals 12 residues. This chain's CDR3 is CASNDRSGELFF. CDR3 nucleotides: TGTGCCAGTAATGATCGGTCCGGGGAGCTGTTTTTT. The whole variable domain, remainder taken from reference TRBV19 and TRBJ2-2, is DGGITQSPKYLFRKEGQNVTLSCEQNLNHDAMYWYRQDPGQGLRLIYYSQIVNDFQKGDIAEGYSVSREKKESFPLTVTSAQKNPTAFYLCASNDRSGELFFGEGSRLTVL.

For this clone: The same CDR3 also results from other DNA sequences found in this sample. The CDR3 is CASSLRYNNEQFF. The CDR3 coding sequence is TGCGCCAGCAGCTTGCGCTACAACAATGAGCAGTTCTTC. The V gene is TRBV5-1, the J gene TRBJ2-1; D is unclear. Germline V CDR1 and CDR2: SGHRS, YFSETQ. This CDR3 region has 13 residues. V was cut by 1 base and J by 5 bases, with 7 bases left in between.

The chain carries TRBV2 and TRBJ2-1; 9 positions agree with TRBD2. This CDR3 comprises 14 residues. The V and J ends lost 7 bases and 5 bases, in that order; junction bases with no gene match: 6. Germline values: CDR1 SNHLY, CDR2 FYNNEI. The CDR3 DNA is TGTGCCAGCATTCCTAGCGGGGCAGACAATGAGCAGTTCTTC. Its protein product is CASIPSGADNEQFF.

V usage is TRBV6-1 and J usage is TRBJ2-1; the D is unclear. Trimming removed 0 bases from V and 10 bases from J, with 19 bases in between. Germline V gene sequence: CDR1 MNHNS, CDR2 SASEGT. This CDR3 has 16 residues. CDR3 bases: TGTGCCAGCAGTGAAGCGCCCTTGGCCATTTTTGGGGAGCAGTTCTTC. Protein sequence: CASSEAPLAIFGEQFF.

The chain combines TRBV28 with TRBJ2-5, with TRBD1 as a possible D gene (5 bases). Germline CDR1 reads MDHEN; CDR2 reads SYDVKM. V was pared by 2 bases and J by 2 bases, with 12 bases between. The CDR3 extends over 15 amino acids. The CDR3 DNA sequence: TGTGCCAGCAGTTTAGGTCCCAGGGAACAAGAGACCCAGTACTTC. Its translation: CASSLGPREQETQYF. The complete variable domain, with remaining parts taken from reference TRBV28 and TRBJ2-5, reads DVKVTQSSRYLVKRTGEKVFLECVQDMDHENMFWYRQDPGLGLRLIYFSYDVKMKEKGDIPEGYSVSREKKERFSLILESASTNQTSMYLCASSLGPREQETQYFGPGTRLLVL.

The CDR3 nucleotides read TGTGCCAGCAGTTTACGGCTAGCGGGAGTAGGAGGGAACACCGGGGAGCTGTTTTTT. Translated: CASSLRLAGVGGNTGELFF. This chain connects TRBV28 to TRBJ2-2, with TRBD2 identical over 10 bases. The CDR3 runs to 19 residues. V trimming: 2 bases; J trimming: 1 base; junction bases outside the gene matches: 10. Germline CDR1 MDHEN, CDR2 SYDVKM.

This clone was detected once. A read error may account for a junction end that differs from germline. The genes are TRBV5-6 and TRBJ2-1; 9 nucleotides match TRBD2. The CDR3 has 12 residues. Germline V lookup: CDR1 SGHDT, CDR2 YYEEEE. The CDR3 protein is CASSLEAGGPLF. DNA of the CDR3: TGTGCCAGCAGCTTGGAGGCGGGAGGGCCGCTCTTC.

The chain recombines TRBV30 with TRBJ2-7; no clear D. CDR1 GTSNPN and CDR2 SVGIG come from the germline V gene (reference sequence). The CDR3 length is 13 residues. V dropped 1 base and J dropped 0 bases, with 7 bases sitting between them. DNA for the CDR3: TGTGCCTGGAGTGCGAGCAGCTCCTACGAGCAGTACTTC. Its protein product is CAWSASSSYEQYF.

The gene calls are TRBV19 and TRBJ2-7, with D possibly TRBD1 on 5 matching bases. The CDR3 totals 14 residues. The V gene lost 6 bases and the J gene lost 6 bases, with 18 bases spanning the gap. Germline V gene sequence: CDR1 LNHDA, CDR2 SQIVND (reference sequence). DNA of the CDR3: TGTGCCAGTAGCCTTGGGGCCGCCCGCGGCGAGCAGTACTTC. This translates into CASSLGAARGEQYF.

The rearrangement joins TRBV5-1 to TRBJ1-1; D is unresolved. The CDR3 is 15 residues long. CDR1 SGHRS and CDR2 YFSETQ come from the germline V gene. The V end lost 0 bases, the J end lost 0 bases, and 9 bases lay between the germline ends. CDR3 in amino acids: CASSLEHRMNTEAFF. For the CDR3, the DNA is TGCGCCAGCAGCTTGGAGCACAGAATGAACACTGAAGCTTTCTTT.

V and J are TRBV4-2 and TRBJ1-1; D is unclear. The CDR3 has 15 residues. The V and J ends lost 0 bases and 0 bases respectively, with 8 bases between them. Germline CDR1 reads LGHNA; CDR2 reads YNFKEQ. The CDR3 coding sequence is TGTGCCAGCAGCCAAGAGATCCGGGTGAACACTGAAGCTTTCTTT. It yields the protein CASSQEIRVNTEAFF.

This clone has just one count. The gene calls are TRBV28 and TRBJ2-7; TRBD1 agrees at 7 bases. The CDR3 length is 14 residues. Trimming cost V 5 bases and J 0 bases; bases outside gene matches: 4. The V gene's germline CDR1 is MDHEN and CDR2 SYDVKM. The chain's CDR3 is CASSTNRGSYEQYF. As DNA, the CDR3 is TGTGCCAGCAGTACCAACAGGGGCTCCTACGAGCAGTACTTC. Drawing the rest from reference TRBV28 and TRBJ2-7, the complete variable domain is DVKVTQSSRYLVKRTGEKVFLECVQDMDHENMFWYRQDPGLGLRLIYFSYDVKMKEKGDIPEGYSVSREKKERFSLILESASTNQTSMYLCASSTNRGSYEQYFGPGTRLTVT.

The V gene is TRBV7-9, the J gene TRBJ1-2; possible D gene TRBD1, 5 bases. This CDR3 is 16 amino acids long. V was pared by 0 bases and J by 0 bases, with 11 bases between. Germline lookup yields CDR1 SEHNR and CDR2 FQNEAQ (reference sequence). Here the CDR3 reads CASSLAATVSNYGYTF. CDR3 bases: TGTGCCAGCAGCTTAGCCGCGACAGTTTCTAACTATGGCTACACCTTC.

A word on this clone: This CDR3 is also generated by other DNA sequences in the sample. The chain links TRBV27 to TRBJ2-3; D is ambiguous. CDR1 is MNHEY and CDR2 is SMNVEV in the germline V gene (reference sequence). The CDR3 totals 12 residues. Trimming stripped 0 bases from V and 6 bases from J, with 4 bases between. The DNA of the CDR3 is TGTGCCAGCAGTTTATCTCCCGATACGCAGTATTTT. Residues: CASSLSPDTQYF.

The chain joins TRBV19 to TRBJ1-1, with no clear D. Germline CDR1 and CDR2: LNHDA and SQIVND (reference sequence). The length of the CDR3 is 17 residues. V lost 3 bases, J lost 1 base, and 18 bases lay in between. The DNA for the CDR3 is TGTGCCAGTAGTATTCGGATAGGGTGGGCGGCGAACACTGAAGCTTTCTTT. As protein: CASSIRIGWAANTEAFF.

The rearrangement links TRBV9 to TRBJ1-2; D gene unclear. This CDR3 is 19 amino acids long. Trimming removed 3 bases from V and 3 bases from J, with 27 bases in between. CDR1 is SGDLS, CDR2 YYNGEE, per germline. The CDR3, as DNA: TGTGCCAGCAGCGCCGGAGGGTGGCGGGCCGAAGCGAGGGACTATGGCTACACCTTC. This translates into CASSAGGWRAEARDYGYTF.

V usage is TRBV5-5 and J usage is TRBJ1-1, with 11 bases identical to TRBD1. The CDR3 loop spans 15 amino acids. After removal of 3 bases from V and 2 bases from J, the junction contained 3 bases not matched to a gene. Germline V lookup: CDR1 SGHKS, CDR2 YYEKEE (reference sequence). CDR3 DNA sequence: TGTGCCAGCAGCTGGACAGGGGGCATAAACACTGAAGCTTTCTTT. Encoded protein: CASSWTGGINTEAFF.

The V call is TRBV13, the J call TRBJ2-2; 12 nucleotides match TRBD2. Germline CDR1 reads PRHDT; CDR2 reads FYEKMQ (reference sequence). The V segment lost 5 bases and the J segment 7 bases; nucleotides outside the gene matches: 8. The CDR3 loop spans 16 amino acids. CDR3 sequence reads: CASSPRLAGAVGELFF. The CDR3 nucleotides are TGTGCCAGCAGCCCCCGACTAGCGGGAGCGGTCGGGGAGCTGTTTTTT.

Here the CDR3 DNA reads TGTGCCAGCAGTTTAGTTTTGGACAGGGGGCTCAATGAGCAGTTCTTC. Translated: CASSLVLDRGLNEQFF. The gene calls are TRBV28 and TRBJ2-1; 11 bases line up with TRBD1. From germline, CDR1 is MDHEN and CDR2 SYDVKM. The V and J ends lost 2 bases and 6 bases, in that order; junction bases with no gene match: 6. This CDR3 has 16 residues.

The chain uses TRBV10-2 and TRBJ2-2; 7 nucleotides match TRBD1. This CDR3 comprises 16 residues. Germline CDR1 and CDR2: WSHSY and SAAADI. The V segment lost 2 bases and the J segment 4 bases; nucleotides outside the gene matches: 7. CDR3 DNA: TGCGCCAGCAGTGAGGAAAGGGGGCGAAGCACCGGGGAGCTGTTTTTT. Protein: CASSEERGRSTGELFF.

On this clone: Germline is not matched at one junction end, which may reflect a read error. The V call is TRBV5-4, the J call TRBJ2-2; unclear D gene. Germline CDR1 reads SGHNT; CDR2 reads YYREEE (reference sequence). The length of the CDR3 is 14 residues. CDR3: CANSFPGNTGELFF. CDR3 sequence (DNA): TGTGCCAACAGCTTCCCCGGGAACACCGGGGAGCTGTTTTTT.

This chain joins TRBV28 and TRBJ2-7; 9 bases fit TRBD1. Trimming took 6 bases from V and 1 from J; bases not matched to a gene: 7. This CDR3 contains 15 residues. The germline V gene has CDR1 MDHEN and CDR2 SYDVKM. The CDR3 sequence: CASSRDRGWSYEQYF. As DNA, the CDR3 is TGTGCCAGCAGCCGTGACAGGGGGTGGTCCTACGAGCAGTACTTC.